A single sample gave rise to the 10 T cell receptor beta chains below, sequenced in a study of monozygotic twins with inflammatory bowel disease. TCRdb derives one entry per CDR3 protein from the 5' RACE reads, leaving out DNA. This sample's table reports about 210,000 distinct CDR3 sequences. The sequenced sample consisted of blood. All receptors derive from a human donor with ulcerative colitis or Crohn's disease, or a healthy co-twin of an affected twin (not recorded which).

V usage is TRBV28 and J usage is TRBJ2-1. Germline V lookup: CDR1 MDHEN, CDR2 SYDVKM. The CDR3 is 11 amino acids. The CDR3 loop reads CASSRFNEQFF.

The V and J genes are TRBV5-8 and TRBJ1-6. Germline lookup yields CDR1 SGHTS and CDR2 YDEGEE. The CDR3 spans 13 residues. The CDR3 loop is CASSFGYNSPLHF.

V gene TRBV10-3 combines with J gene TRBJ1-2; TCRdb reports TRBD1, a call that lacks DNA to check it against. In germline, CDR1 is ENHRY, CDR2 SYGVKD. The CDR3 consists of 18 residues. Here the CDR3 reads CAISESGGQADFNYGYTF.

J is TRBJ2-7 and V is TRBV11-3. The CDR3 spans 12 residues. Germline CDR1 SGHNT, CDR2 YENEEA. This CDR3 is CASSLRQEEQYF.

The chain couples TRBV6-2 or TRBV6-3 to TRBJ2-1; TCRdb designates TRBD2, a call that cannot be tested without DNA. The CDR3 runs to 16 residues. The V gene's germline CDR1 is MNHEY and CDR2 SVGEGT. CDR3 sequence: CASSLGLAGGQNEQFF.

V is TRBV20-1 and J is TRBJ1-4; the D call from TCRdb, TRBD1, cannot be confirmed without DNA. There are 14 residues in the CDR3. Germline values: CDR1 DFQATT, CDR2 SNEGSKA (reference sequence). The CDR3 is CSARGRQGTEKLFF.

J is TRBJ1-1 and V is TRBV5-1. The CDR3 loop spans 13 amino acids. The germline CDR1 and CDR2 sequences are SGHRS and YFSETQ. CDR3 region: CASSLSVGTEAFF.

The J gene is TRBJ2-1, the V gene TRBV19; absent DNA, TCRdb's TRBD1 call cannot be checked. The germline V gene has CDR1 LNHDA and CDR2 SQIVND (reference sequence). This CDR3 comprises 13 residues. CDR3 sequence: CASSTTTGGEQFF.

J is TRBJ2-7 and V is TRBV11-2. Germline V gene sequence: CDR1 SGHAT, CDR2 FQNNGV. The CDR3 runs to 14 residues. This chain's CDR3 is CASSYELAFYEQYF.

The gene calls are TRBV28 and TRBJ1-2; TCRdb calls TRBD1, which cannot be checked without DNA. Germline CDR1 and CDR2: MDHEN and SYDVKM. The CDR3 has 15 amino acids. CDR3 sequence: CASRGQGGHLSGYTF.